Following are 27 T cell receptor beta chains from one sample sequenced in a study of blood T cell repertoires in COVID-19. The repertoire was sequenced with immunoSEQ multiplex PCR; TCRdb's copy has only in-frame clones and lacks some. The sample comprises 130,000 or so clones, 60% to 85% of which are singletons, and approximately 15% rests with the top ten. Specimen: peripheral blood. Every receptor here comes from a man over 45 with acute or convalescent COVID-19.

There are a few counts of this clone. The chain combines TRBV19 with TRBJ1-2; no clear D gene. The CDR3 extends over 13 amino acids. Germline lookup yields CDR1 LNHDA and CDR2 SQIVND (reference sequence). V was cut by 3 bases and J by 5 bases, with 10 bases left in between. In DNA form, the CDR3 reads TGTGCCAGTAGTATCGGCAGGCTATATGGCTACACCTTC. It codes for CASSIGRLYGYTF.

The chain has TRBV19 and TRBJ1-5; TRBD1 might be the D (6 bases). Looked up from germline, CDR1 is LNHDA and CDR2 is SQIVND (reference sequence). The CDR3 loop spans 15 amino acids. V dropped 7 bases and J dropped 3 bases, with 16 bases sitting between them. For the CDR3, the DNA is TGTGCCAGTAATGGGGCAGGGGTACCCAATCAGCCCCAGCATTTT. Translated: CASNGAGVPNQPQHF. Combining the CDR3 with reference TRBV19 and TRBJ1-5 gives the whole variable domain DGGITQSPKYLFRKEGQNVTLSCEQNLNHDAMYWYRQDPGQGLRLIYYSQIVNDFQKGDIAEGYSVSREKKESFPLTVTSAQKNPTAFYLCASNGAGVPNQPQHFGDGTRLSIL.

The chain couples TRBV7-8 to TRBJ2-2; 12 positions agree with TRBD2. The CDR3 has 16 residues. Per the germline V gene, CDR1 is SGHVS and CDR2 is FQNEAQ. J was trimmed by 6 bases and V by 4 bases; bases with no gene match: 6. The CDR3 here is CASSWFPSGGAGELFF. CDR3 sequence (DNA): TGTGCCAGCAGCTGGTTCCCTAGCGGGGGGGCCGGGGAGCTGTTTTTT.

The chain joins TRBV20-1 to TRBJ1-5, with TRBD1 matching 7 bases. The CDR3 runs to 13 residues. Germline CDR1 is DFQATT and CDR2 is SNEGSKA (reference sequence). The junction had 3 bases not matched to a gene; V was cut back by 3 bases and J by 4 bases. Here the CDR3 reads CSASHRGNQPQHF. CDR3 bases: TGCAGTGCTAGTCACAGGGGAAATCAGCCCCAGCATTTT.

This clone turned up a few times. This rearrangement joins TRBV2 to TRBJ1-2; D gene unclear. V gave up 4 bases and J gave up 8 bases, with 14 bases separating them. Per germline, CDR1 SNHLY and CDR2 FYNNEI. There are 13 residues in the CDR3. The CDR3 coding sequence is TGTGCCAGCAGTGGTGAGGTGACGGGAGGCTACACCTTC. Amino acids: CASSGEVTGGYTF.

The chain joins TRBV20-1 to TRBJ2-7; a weak D match, TRBD1 (5 bases). Trimming left V 6 bases short and J 0 bases short, with 6 bases between. The germline V gene has CDR1 DFQATT and CDR2 SNEGSKA (reference sequence). This CDR3 contains 11 residues. The chain's CDR3 is CSAGASYEQYV. CDR3 nucleotide sequence: TGCAGTGCAGGGGCCTCCTACGAGCAGTACGTC.

This clone was seen many times. The chain uses TRBV6-1 and TRBJ2-7, with 9 bases fitting TRBD1. This CDR3 is built from 14 residues. Germline-derived CDR1 and CDR2 are MNHNS and SASEGT. V was clipped by 3 bases and J by 0 bases; unmatched bases: 0. This CDR3 reads CASSETGGSYEQYF. The CDR3 region has the DNA TGTGCCAGCAGTGAGACAGGGGGCTCCTACGAGCAGTACTTC.

The V gene is TRBV2, the J gene TRBJ2-3; D is possibly TRBD1 (5 bases). The length of the CDR3 is 13 residues. Between the trimmed V and J ends, which lost 11 bases and 5 bases, there was a span of 17 bases. Germline CDR1 is SNHLY and CDR2 is FYNNEI. In DNA form, the CDR3 reads TGTGCCGTACAGGTCTTGGGCAGAGATACGCAGTATTTT. Translating it yields CAVQVLGRDTQYF.

The chain joins TRBV3-1 (or the pseudogene TRBV3-2) to TRBJ2-4, with D tentatively TRBD1 (5 bases). This CDR3 has 22 amino acids. Germline V gene lookup returns CDR1 LGHDT and CDR2 YNNKEL (reference sequence). V dropped 1 base and J dropped 1 base, with 29 bases sitting between them. CDR3 region: CASSQVGEVGRVKDMAKNIQYF. CDR3 coding DNA: TGTGCCAGCAGCCAAGTAGGAGAGGTTGGCAGGGTGAAGGATATGGCCAAAAACATTCAGTACTTC.

This chain uses TRBV27 with TRBJ1-5, with a tentative D call TRBD1 (6 bases). The germline V gene encodes CDR1 MNHEY and CDR2 SMNVEV (reference sequence). This CDR3 comprises 16 residues. V shed 5 bases and J shed 5 bases, with 19 bases lying between them. The CDR3 protein is CASSPRTAQYDQPQHF. The DNA of the CDR3 is TGTGCCAGCAGTCCAAGGACAGCGCAATACGATCAGCCCCAGCATTTT.

V and J are TRBV14 and TRBJ2-2; possible D gene TRBD2, 5 bases. Trimming removed 8 bases at V and 4 bases at J, with 14 bases between. The CDR3 is 14 residues long. Germline V lookup: CDR1 SGHDN, CDR2 FVKESK. The CDR3 region is CASSLRRSTGELFF. DNA for the CDR3: TGTGCCAGCTCTCTCCGGAGGAGCACCGGGGAGCTGTTTTTT.

J is TRBJ1-1 and V is TRBV5-5; D remains unclear. In germline, CDR1 is SGHKS, CDR2 YYEKEE (reference sequence). There are 16 residues in the CDR3. Between the trimmed V and J ends, which lost 1 base and 5 bases, there was a span of 18 bases. The CDR3 is CASSLSLSGGWTEAFF. The CDR3 DNA is TGTGCCAGCAGCTTGTCGCTTAGTGGAGGGTGGACTGAAGCTTTCTTT.

The chain carries TRBV10-2 and TRBJ2-1, with TRBD2 matching over 7 bases. CDR3 size: 15 residues. Germline CDR1 is WSHSY and CDR2 is SAAADI. Trimming at V came to 1 base and at J to 2 bases, leaving 2 bases not matched to a gene. The CDR3 here is CASSEWGGTYNEQFF. The CDR3 nucleotides read TGCGCCAGCAGTGAGTGGGGGGGGACCTACAATGAGCAGTTCTTC.

The V call is TRBV2, the J call TRBJ1-2, with D possibly matching TRBD1 (6 bases). The V gene's germline CDR1 is SNHLY and CDR2 FYNNEI. The CDR3 extends over 13 amino acids. V was cut by 7 bases and J by 4 bases, with 13 bases left in between. CDR3 in amino acids: CASTEGGGYGYTF. The CDR3 nucleotides read TGTGCCAGCACCGAAGGGGGTGGCTATGGCTACACCTTC.

J is TRBJ2-2 and V is TRBV6-5, with D maybe TRBD1 (5 bases). From germline, CDR1 is MNHEY and CDR2 SVGAGI. V lost 6 bases and J lost 4, with 12 bases in between. The CDR3 sequence is 14 residues long. The CDR3 DNA sequence: TGTGCCAGCAGGGCGACAGCCGGCACCGGGGAGCTGTTTTTT. Its protein product is CASRATAGTGELFF.

Comments on this clone: Other DNA variants within this sample encode the same CDR3. The V call is TRBV5-1, the J call TRBJ1-3; D uncertain. CDR1 SGHRS and CDR2 YFSETQ come from the germline V gene. Deletions cut 0 bases from V and 4 bases from J, with 14 bases between. This CDR3 spans 16 amino acids. This CDR3 reads CASSLAGSGGGNTIYF. The CDR3 DNA is TGCGCCAGCAGCTTGGCCGGCTCGGGTGGAGGAAACACCATATATTTT. The complete variable domain, with remaining parts taken from reference TRBV5-1 and TRBJ1-3, reads KAGVTQTPRYLIKTRGQQVTLSCSPISGHRSVSWYQQTPGQGLQFLFEYFSETQRNKGNFPGRFSGRQFSNSRSEMNVSTLELGDSALYLCASSLAGSGGGNTIYFGEGSWLTVV.

The chain employs TRBV20-1 and TRBJ1-5; no clear D gene. V was cut by 3 bases and J by 3 bases, with 9 bases left in between. The CDR3 consists of 13 residues. Per germline, CDR1 DFQATT and CDR2 SNEGSKA (reference sequence). The CDR3 nucleotides are TGCAGTGCTAGTCCCGGGTACAATCAGCCCCAGCATTTT. Encoded protein: CSASPGYNQPQHF.

The V gene is TRBV28, the J gene TRBJ1-5; D remains unclear. The V end lost 6 bases, the J end lost 5 bases, and 8 bases lay between the germline ends. The CDR3 contains 12 residues. Per the germline V gene, CDR1 is MDHEN and CDR2 is SYDVKM. In nucleotides, the CDR3 is TGTGCCAGCAGCCCTCAGTATCAGCCCCAGCATTTT. Translated, it gives CASSPQYQPQHF.

The V and J genes are TRBV24-1 and TRBJ1-2, with D unresolved. The CDR3 sequence is 11 residues long. The ends were cut back, 4 bases at V and 4 bases at J, with 3 bases in the middle. Per germline, CDR1 KGHDR and CDR2 SFDVKD. Here the CDR3 DNA reads TGTGCCACCAGTGACATCTATGGCTACACCTTC. This codes for CATSDIYGYTF.

This chain connects TRBV4-1 to TRBJ1-5, with D possibly being TRBD1 (6 bases). This CDR3 comprises 17 residues. Trimming took 0 bases from V and 3 from J, leaving 15 bases between them. CDR1 MGHRA and CDR2 YSYEKL come from the germline V gene. Here the CDR3 DNA reads TGCGCCAGCAGCCAAGAAATCCAGGGGCCGAACAATCAGCCCCAGCATTTT. Encoded protein: CASSQEIQGPNNQPQHF.

This rearrangement joins TRBV18 to TRBJ1-5, with D tentatively TRBD1 (6 bases). V was clipped by 5 bases and J by 3 bases, with 11 bases between them. The CDR3 extends over 14 amino acids. Germline CDR1 KGHSH, CDR2 LQKENI. The CDR3 DNA is TGTGCCAGCTCAGCGACAGGTGTCAATCAGCCCCAGCATTTT. It codes for CASSATGVNQPQHF.

The rearrangement uses TRBV7-9 and TRBJ1-3, with no clear D. The CDR3 has 13 residues. Germline lookup yields CDR1 SEHNR and CDR2 FQNEAQ (reference sequence). With 4 bases removed from V and 3 bases from J, the gap between germline ends came to 7 bases. The CDR3 DNA reads as TGTGCCAGCAGCTCCCGGGGTGGAAACACCATATATTTT. Translated, it gives CASSSRGGNTIYF.

This chain links TRBV5-1 with TRBJ1-1, with 8 bases that match TRBD1. Germline lookup yields CDR1 SGHRS and CDR2 YFSETQ. With 0 bases clipped from V and 3 bases from J, the junction kept 7 bases outside the gene matches. This CDR3 region has 16 residues. This chain's CDR3 is CASSLDGQGRDTEAFF. DNA for the CDR3: TGCGCCAGCAGCTTGGACGGACAGGGAAGGGACACTGAAGCTTTCTTT.

CDR3 in amino acids: CASSLASMNTEAFF. The CDR3, as DNA: TGTGCCAGCAGCTTAGCTAGCATGAACACTGAAGCTTTCTTT. The chain joins TRBV7-9 to TRBJ1-1, with no clear D. The CDR3 sequence is 14 residues long. The V end lost 0 bases, the J end lost 0 bases, and 5 bases lay between the germline ends. The germline V gene encodes CDR1 SEHNR and CDR2 FQNEAQ (reference sequence).

The rearrangement links TRBV20-1 to TRBJ1-2; D is perhaps TRBD1 (5 bases). The CDR3 extends over 13 amino acids. With 3 bases removed from V and 8 bases from J, the gap between germline ends came to 16 bases. The germline CDR1 and CDR2 sequences are DFQATT and SNEGSKA (reference sequence). The CDR3 DNA follows: TGCAGTGCTAGTGAGACAGTACATTGGGGCTACACCTTC. Residues: CSASETVHWGYTF.

The V call is TRBV5-1, the J call TRBJ1-1; 10 nucleotides agree with TRBD1. The J segment lost 4 bases and the V segment lost 4 bases, leaving 7 bases of the junction unmatched. Germline CDR1 SGHRS, CDR2 YFSETQ. The CDR3 contains 15 residues. Here the CDR3 DNA reads TGCGCCAGCAGCAAACGACAGGGGGCGGTCACTGAAGCTTTCTTT. Residues: CASSKRQGAVTEAFF.

The chain uses TRBV25-1 and TRBJ1-6; 7 nucleotides agree with TRBD1. This CDR3 spans 13 amino acids. V gave up 8 bases and J gave up 10 bases; unmatched junction bases: 8. The germline gives CDR1 MGHDK, CDR2 SYGVNS. DNA for the CDR3: TGTGCCAGCCAAGACAGGGTTGAGTCACCCCTCCACTTT. Its protein product is CASQDRVESPLHF.